This T cell receptor beta chain was captured in a study of early T cells in non-severe SARS-CoV-2 infection. Germline CDR1 SNHLY, CDR2 FYNNEI. The CDR3 sequence is 12 residues long. Trimming cost V 4 bases and J 1 base, with 5 bases left between them. One entry per CDR3 protein results from TCRdb running MiXCR on the 5' RACE reads. The table has about 25,000 distinct CDR3 sequences, about 4% seen once; the top ten hold 10%. Sequenced: whole blood. The receptor was isolated from an adult who was a healthcare worker with PCR-confirmed SARS-CoV-2 infection or an uninfected control (not recorded which). The rearrangement joins TRBV2 to TRBJ2-7; no clear D. CDR3 region: CASSGQSYEQYF. CDR3 DNA sequence: TGTGCCAGCAGTGGGCAGTCCTACGAGCAGTACTTC.